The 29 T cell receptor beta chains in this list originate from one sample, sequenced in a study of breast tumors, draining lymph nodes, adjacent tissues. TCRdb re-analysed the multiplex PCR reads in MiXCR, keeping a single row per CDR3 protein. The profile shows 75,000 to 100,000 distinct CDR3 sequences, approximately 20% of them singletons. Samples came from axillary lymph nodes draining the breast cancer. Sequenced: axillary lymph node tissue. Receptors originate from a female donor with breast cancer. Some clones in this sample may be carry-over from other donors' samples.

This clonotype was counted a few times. CDR3 nucleotide sequence: TGCAGTGCCGACCGACAGGGGACCCAGTACTTC. Translating gives CSADRQGTQYF. V and J are TRBV20-1 and TRBJ2-5; 7 bases match TRBD1. The CDR3 has 11 amino acids. Germline V gene data show CDR1 as DFQATT and CDR2 as SNEGSKA (reference sequence). V shed 6 bases, J shed 7 bases, and the junction held 5 bases outside the gene matches.

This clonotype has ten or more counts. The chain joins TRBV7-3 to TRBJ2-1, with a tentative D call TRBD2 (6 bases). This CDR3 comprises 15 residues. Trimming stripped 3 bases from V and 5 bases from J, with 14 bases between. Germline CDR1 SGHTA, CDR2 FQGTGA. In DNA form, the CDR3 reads TGTGCCAGCAGCTTTAGTGGGAGGCCTAACAATGAGCAGTTCTTC. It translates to CASSFSGRPNNEQFF.

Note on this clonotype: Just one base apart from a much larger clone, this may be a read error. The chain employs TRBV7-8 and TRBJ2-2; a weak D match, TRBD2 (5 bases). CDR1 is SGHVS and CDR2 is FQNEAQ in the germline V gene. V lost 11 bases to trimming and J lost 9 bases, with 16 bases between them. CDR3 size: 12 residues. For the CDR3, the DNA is TGTGCCCTTGGAGGCCCCGCCAGGGAGCTGTTTTTT. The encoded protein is CALGGPARELFF.

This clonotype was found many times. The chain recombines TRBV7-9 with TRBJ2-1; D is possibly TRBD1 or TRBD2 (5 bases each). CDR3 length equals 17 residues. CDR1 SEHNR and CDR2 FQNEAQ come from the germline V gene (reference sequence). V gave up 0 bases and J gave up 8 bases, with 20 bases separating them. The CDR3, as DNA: TGTGCCAGCAGCTTAGCGGTGGGGCAGGGAGTTGGGGATGAGCAGTTCTTC. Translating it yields CASSLAVGQGVGDEQFF.

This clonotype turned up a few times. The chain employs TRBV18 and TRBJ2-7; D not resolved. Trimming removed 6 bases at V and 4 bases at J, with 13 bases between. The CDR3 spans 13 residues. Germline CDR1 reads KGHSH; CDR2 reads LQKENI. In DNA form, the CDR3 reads TGTGCCAGCTCCCTCGGTTCTGGGTACGAGCAGTACTTC. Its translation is CASSLGSGYEQYF. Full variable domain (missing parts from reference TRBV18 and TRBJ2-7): NAGVMQNPRHLVRRRGQEARLRCSPMKGHSHVYWYRQLPEEGLKFMVYLQKENIIDESGMPKERFSAEFPKEGPSILRIQQVVRGDSAAYFCASSLGSGYEQYFGPGTRLTVT.

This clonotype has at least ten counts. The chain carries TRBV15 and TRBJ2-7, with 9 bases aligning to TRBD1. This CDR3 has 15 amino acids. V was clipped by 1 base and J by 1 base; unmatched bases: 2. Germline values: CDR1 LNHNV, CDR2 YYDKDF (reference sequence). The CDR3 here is CATSRGGTGSYEQYF. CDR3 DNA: TGTGCCACCAGCAGAGGCGGGACAGGGTCCTACGAGCAGTACTTC.

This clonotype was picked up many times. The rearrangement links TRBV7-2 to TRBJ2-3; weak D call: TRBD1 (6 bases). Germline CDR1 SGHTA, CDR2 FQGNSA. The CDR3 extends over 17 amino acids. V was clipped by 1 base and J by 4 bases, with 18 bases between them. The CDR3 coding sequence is TGTGCCAGCAGCTTAGTGTCGGGCAGGGGTCGCGCAGATACGCAGTATTTT. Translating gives CASSLVSGRGRADTQYF.

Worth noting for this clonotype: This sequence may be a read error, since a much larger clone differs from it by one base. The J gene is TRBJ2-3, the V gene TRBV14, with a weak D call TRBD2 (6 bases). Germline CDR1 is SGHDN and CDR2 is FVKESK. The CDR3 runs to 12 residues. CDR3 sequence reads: CASSRIGTLQCF. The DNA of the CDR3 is TGTGCCAGCAGTCGGATCGGGACTTTGCAGTGTTTT.

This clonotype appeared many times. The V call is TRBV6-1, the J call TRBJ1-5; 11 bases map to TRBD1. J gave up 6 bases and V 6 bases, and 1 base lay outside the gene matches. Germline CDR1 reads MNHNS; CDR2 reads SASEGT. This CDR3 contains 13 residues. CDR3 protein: CASRGTGGQPQHF. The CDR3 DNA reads TGTGCCAGCAGAGGGACAGGGGGTCAGCCCCAGCATTTT.

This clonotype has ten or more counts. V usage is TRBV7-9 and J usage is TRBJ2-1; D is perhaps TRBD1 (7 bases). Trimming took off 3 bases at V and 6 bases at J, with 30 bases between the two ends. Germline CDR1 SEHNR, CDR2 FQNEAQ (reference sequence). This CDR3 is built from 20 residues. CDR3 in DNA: TGTGCCAGCAGCTTCCGTTCGGGACAGAGTGAAGCGGAGGGGGCCAATGAGCAGTTCTTC. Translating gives CASSFRSGQSEAEGANEQFF.

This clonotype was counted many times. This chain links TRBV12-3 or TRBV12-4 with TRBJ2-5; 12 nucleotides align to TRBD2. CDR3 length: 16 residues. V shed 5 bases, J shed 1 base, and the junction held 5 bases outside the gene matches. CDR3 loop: CASSGGLAGRQETQYF. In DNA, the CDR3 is TGTGCCAGCAGTGGAGGACTAGCGGGACGCCAAGAGACCCAGTACTTC.

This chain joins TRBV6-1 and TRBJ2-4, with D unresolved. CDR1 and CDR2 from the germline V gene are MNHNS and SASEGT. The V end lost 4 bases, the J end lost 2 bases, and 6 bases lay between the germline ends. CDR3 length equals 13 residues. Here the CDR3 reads CASSGVSKNIQYF. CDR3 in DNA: TGTGCCAGCAGTGGGGTATCCAAAAACATTCAGTACTTC.

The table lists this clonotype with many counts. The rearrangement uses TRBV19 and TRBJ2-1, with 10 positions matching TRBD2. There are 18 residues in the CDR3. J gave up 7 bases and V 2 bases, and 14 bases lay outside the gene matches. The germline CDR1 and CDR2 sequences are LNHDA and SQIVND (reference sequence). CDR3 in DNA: TGTGCCAGTAGTATAAGAACTAGCGGGAATCAAGCCAGGAATGAGCAGTTCTTC. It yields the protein CASSIRTSGNQARNEQFF. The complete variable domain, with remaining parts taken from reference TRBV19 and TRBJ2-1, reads DGGITQSPKYLFRKEGQNVTLSCEQNLNHDAMYWYRQDPGQGLRLIYYSQIVNDFQKGDIAEGYSVSREKKESFPLTVTSAQKNPTAFYLCASSIRTSGNQARNEQFFGPGTRLTVL.

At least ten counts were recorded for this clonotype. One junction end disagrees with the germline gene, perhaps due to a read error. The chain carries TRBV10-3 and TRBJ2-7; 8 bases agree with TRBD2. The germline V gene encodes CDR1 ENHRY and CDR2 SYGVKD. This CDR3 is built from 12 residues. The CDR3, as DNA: TGTGCCATCAGTGAGTCTCTAGCGGGCGCAAACTTC. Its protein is CAISESLAGANF.

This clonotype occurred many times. For the CDR3, the DNA is TGTGCCATCAGCCGACAGGGGAAGACAGATACGCAGTATTTT. It yields the protein CAISRQGKTDTQYF. The chain employs TRBV10-3 and TRBJ2-3; 8 bases are shared with TRBD1. From germline, CDR1 is ENHRY and CDR2 SYGVKD. Losses at the gene ends were 6 bases for V and 3 bases for J; bases not matched to a gene: 5. The CDR3 has 14 residues.

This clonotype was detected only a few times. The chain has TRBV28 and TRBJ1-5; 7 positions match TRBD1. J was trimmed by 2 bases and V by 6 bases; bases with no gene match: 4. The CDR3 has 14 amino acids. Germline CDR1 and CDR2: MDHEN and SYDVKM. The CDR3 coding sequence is TGTGCCAGCAGAGGGGGCGGACGCAATCAGCCCCAGCATTTT. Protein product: CASRGGGRNQPQHF.

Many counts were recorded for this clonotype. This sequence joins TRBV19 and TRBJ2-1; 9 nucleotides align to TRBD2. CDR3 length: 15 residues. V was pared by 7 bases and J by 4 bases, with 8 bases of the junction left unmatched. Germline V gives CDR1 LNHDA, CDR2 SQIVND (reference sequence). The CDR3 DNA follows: TGTGCCAGTACCCATGGCGCGGGAGGGTACAATGAGCAGTTCTTC. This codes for CASTHGAGGYNEQFF.

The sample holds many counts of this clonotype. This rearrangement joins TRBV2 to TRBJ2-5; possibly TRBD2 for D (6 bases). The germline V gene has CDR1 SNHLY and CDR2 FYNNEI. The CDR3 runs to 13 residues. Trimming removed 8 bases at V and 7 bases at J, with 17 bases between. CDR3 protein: CASLGSGRGTQYF. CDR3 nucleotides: TGTGCCAGCCTCGGTTCAGGGCGGGGGACCCAGTACTTC.

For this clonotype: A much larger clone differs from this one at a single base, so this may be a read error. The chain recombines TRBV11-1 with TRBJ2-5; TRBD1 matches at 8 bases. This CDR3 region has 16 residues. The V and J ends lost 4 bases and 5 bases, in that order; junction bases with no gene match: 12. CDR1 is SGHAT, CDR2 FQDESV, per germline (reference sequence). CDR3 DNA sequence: TGTGCCAGCAGCTCATCCAAATGGACAGGGATGGAGACCCAGTACTTC. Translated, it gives CASSSSKWTGMETQYF. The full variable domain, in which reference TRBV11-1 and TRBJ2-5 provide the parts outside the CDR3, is EAEVAQSPRYKITEKSQAVAFWCDPISGHATLYWYRQILGQGPELLVQFQDESVVDDSQLPKDRFSAERLKGVDSTLKIQPAELGDSAMYLCASSSSKWTGMETQYFGPGTRLLVL.

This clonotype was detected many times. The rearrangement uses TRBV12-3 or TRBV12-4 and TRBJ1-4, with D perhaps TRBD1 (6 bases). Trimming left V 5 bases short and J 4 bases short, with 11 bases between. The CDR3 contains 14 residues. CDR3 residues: CASSGQTFNEKLFF. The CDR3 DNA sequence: TGTGCCAGCAGTGGACAGACCTTTAATGAAAAACTGTTTTTT.

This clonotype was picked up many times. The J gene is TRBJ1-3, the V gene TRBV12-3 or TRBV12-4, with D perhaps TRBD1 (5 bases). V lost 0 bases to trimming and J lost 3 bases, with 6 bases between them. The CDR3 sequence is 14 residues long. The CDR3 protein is CASSLARVGNTIYF. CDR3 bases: TGTGCCAGCAGTTTAGCCAGGGTTGGAAACACCATATATTTT.

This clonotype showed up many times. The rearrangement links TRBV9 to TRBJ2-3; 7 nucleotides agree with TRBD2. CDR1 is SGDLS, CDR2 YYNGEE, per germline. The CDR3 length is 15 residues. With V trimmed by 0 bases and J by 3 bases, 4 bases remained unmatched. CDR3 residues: CASSVVQGGTDTQYF. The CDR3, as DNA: TGTGCCAGCAGCGTAGTTCAGGGAGGGACAGATACGCAGTATTTT.

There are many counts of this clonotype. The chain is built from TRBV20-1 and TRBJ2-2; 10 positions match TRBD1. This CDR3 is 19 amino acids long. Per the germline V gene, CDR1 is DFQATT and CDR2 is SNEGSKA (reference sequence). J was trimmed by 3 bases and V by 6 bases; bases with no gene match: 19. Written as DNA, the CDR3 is TGCAGTGCCAATGGAGCCCCGGGACAGGGGAAGGCCGACACCGGGGAGCTGTTTTTT. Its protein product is CSANGAPGQGKADTGELFF.

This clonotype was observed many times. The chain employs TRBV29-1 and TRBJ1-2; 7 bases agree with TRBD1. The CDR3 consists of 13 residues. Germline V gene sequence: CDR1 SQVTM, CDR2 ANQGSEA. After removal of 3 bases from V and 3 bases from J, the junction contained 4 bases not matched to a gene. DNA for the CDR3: TGCAGCGTTGATGAGACAGGGTACTATGGCTACACCTTC. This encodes CSVDETGYYGYTF.

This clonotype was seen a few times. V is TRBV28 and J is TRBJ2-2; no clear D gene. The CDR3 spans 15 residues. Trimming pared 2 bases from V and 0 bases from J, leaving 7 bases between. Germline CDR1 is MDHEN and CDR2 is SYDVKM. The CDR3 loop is CASSLGLTNTGELFF. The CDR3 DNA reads TGTGCCAGCAGTTTAGGGCTCACGAACACCGGGGAGCTGTTTTTT.

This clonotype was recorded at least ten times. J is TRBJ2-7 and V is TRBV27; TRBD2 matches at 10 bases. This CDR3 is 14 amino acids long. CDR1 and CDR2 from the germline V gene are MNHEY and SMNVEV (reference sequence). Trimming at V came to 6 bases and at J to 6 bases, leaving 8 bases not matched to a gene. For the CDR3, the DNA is TGTGCCAGCAGACTACTAGCGGGATCGCCCGAGCAGTACTTC. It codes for CASRLLAGSPEQYF.

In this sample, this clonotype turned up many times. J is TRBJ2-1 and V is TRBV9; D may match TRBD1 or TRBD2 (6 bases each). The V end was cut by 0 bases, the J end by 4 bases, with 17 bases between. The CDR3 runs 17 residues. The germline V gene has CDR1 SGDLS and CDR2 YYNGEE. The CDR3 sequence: CASSVGGGGPKYNEQFF. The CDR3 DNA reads TGTGCCAGCAGCGTAGGAGGGGGAGGCCCAAAATACAATGAGCAGTTCTTC.

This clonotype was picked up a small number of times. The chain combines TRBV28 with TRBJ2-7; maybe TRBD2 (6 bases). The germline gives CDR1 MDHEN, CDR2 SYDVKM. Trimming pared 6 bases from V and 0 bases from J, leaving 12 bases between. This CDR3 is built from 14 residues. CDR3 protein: CASRLGGSSYEQYF. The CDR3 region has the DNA TGTGCCAGCAGACTCGGGGGAAGCTCCTACGAGCAGTACTTC. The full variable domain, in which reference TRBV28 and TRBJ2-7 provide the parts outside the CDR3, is DVKVTQSSRYLVKRTGEKVFLECVQDMDHENMFWYRQDPGLGLRLIYFSYDVKMKEKGDIPEGYSVSREKKERFSLILESASTNQTSMYLCASRLGGSSYEQYFGPGTRLTVT.

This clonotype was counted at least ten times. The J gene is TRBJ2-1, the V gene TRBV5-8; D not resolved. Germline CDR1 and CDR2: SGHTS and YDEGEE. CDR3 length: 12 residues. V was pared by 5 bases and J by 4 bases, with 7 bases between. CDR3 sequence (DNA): TGTGCCAGCAGTTCTTATTACAATGAGCAGTTCTTC. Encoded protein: CASSSYYNEQFF.